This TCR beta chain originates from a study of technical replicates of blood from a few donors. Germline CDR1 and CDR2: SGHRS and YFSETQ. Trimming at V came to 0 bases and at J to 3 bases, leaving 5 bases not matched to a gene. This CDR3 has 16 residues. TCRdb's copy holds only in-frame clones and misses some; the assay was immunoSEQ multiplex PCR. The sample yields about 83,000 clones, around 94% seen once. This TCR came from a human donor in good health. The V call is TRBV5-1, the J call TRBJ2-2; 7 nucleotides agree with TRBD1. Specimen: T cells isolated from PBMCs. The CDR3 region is CASSLVRGRDTGELFF. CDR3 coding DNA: TGCGCCAGCAGCTTGGTTAGGGGGCGCGACACCGGGGAGCTGTTTTTT.